This T cell receptor beta chain was retrieved from a study of blood T cells in healthy people across ages (dated by TCRdb to 2014 to 2015). Regarding the research as a whole: In model experiments, template switching captured about one uniquely barcoded TCR beta cDNA molecule for every two T cells. To track age-related changes in TCR beta repertoire diversity, the study relied on deep sequencing normalized with unique cDNA molecular identifiers. The donors were split into four age groups: young (average about 16 years), middle-aged (39), aged (more than 55) and long-lived (roughly 88). Two additional independent replicas of 1 million unique cDNA reads from the same blood draw were analyzed for two donors (one aged 18 to 30 and one aged 80 or older).

Library creation used 5' RACE. The sequencer listed for this sample is Illumina HiSeq 2500. A second PCR of about 6 to 12 cycles was run with a J-beta primer mix and a sample-barcoded 5' primer. A unique molecular identifier was introduced onto each TCR beta cDNA molecule by a template-switch 5' adaptor carrying 12 random nucleotides. Each sample yielded at least 3 million CDR3-containing paired-end reads. First-strand cDNA was synthesized from all RNA with the Mint cDNA synthesis kit, primed by a TRBC-specific oligonucleotide. All cDNA was treated with uracil-DNA glycosylase and then went through a first 18-cycle PCR with the universal primers M1SS and BC2_uni_R. In the paper's pipeline: For normalization, 1 million high-quality reads, each with a distinct molecular identifier, were randomly selected from each sample. Reads with shared molecular identifiers were discarded instead of being binned into consensus sequences. MiTCR, set to a Q25 quality threshold and the strictest error-elimination algorithm, was used for CDR3 identification, clonotype clustering and error correction. A nonparametric unseen species model using Euler transformation provided a lower-bound estimate of total TCR beta diversity. The public reads were reanalyzed by TCRdb: fastp trimming at Q25, MiXCR alignment, in-frame beta chains only. Every CDR3 protein is listed once, alongside the most common genes and DNA of its rows. TCRdb assigned the V and J calls; the authors' analysis was not used. The sample profile shows some 850,000 distinct CDR3 sequences; about a quarter of them were found once. About 3% of the sample is taken by the ten largest.

The 35 to 40 donors, aged roughly 6 to 100 years, were systemically healthy Caucasian individuals from Russia. Ten milliliters of peripheral blood were drawn from each donor into EDTA-treated Vacutainer tubes. Ficoll-Paque density-gradient centrifugation was used to isolate PBMCs, with at least 6.5 million per sample. Total RNA was extracted from PBMCs with Trizol reagent, with at least 6 micrograms obtained per sample. The percentages of naive CD45RAhigh/CD27high T cells were determined by flow cytometry on a PBMC aliquot from every donor. A remark on this clonotype: Its antigen is still unknown. Base qualities are missing; no much larger clone stands one base away.

Broader findings and caveats from the paper: As age increased, observed TCR beta diversity per million T cells dropped in a roughly linear way, and a significant reduction was already evident by age 40. Since profiling was done on bulk unsorted PBMCs, naive and antigen-experienced compartments could not be conclusively compared. Because donor CMV infection status was unknown, age-related changes in expanded clonotypes were potentially confounded. Estimates of total diversity based on one million sequenced T cells were regarded as lower bounds and as underestimates. The long-lived group showed more naive CD4+ T cells, fewer expanded clones and increased TCR diversity than the aged group, suggesting age selection. Observed TCR beta diversity correlated strongly with the percentage of naive T cells measured by flow cytometry.

The germline V gene yields SGHVS for CDR1 and FQNEAQ for CDR2. The junction shows trimming of 6 bases on V and 9 bases on J, and the gene matches do not reach 2 bases of it. The CDR3 goes from the cysteine to the phenylalanine over 13 residues. Just the 39-base CDR3 DNA is kept, in frame starting at base 1. This sample also appeared in a second study, on T cells of mothers and their children. The other study reports the following: Donors were nine systemically healthy Caucasian individuals: three mothers and their six children. cDNA synthesis used all of the extracted RNA, with approximately 1.4 ug of RNA in each 15 ul reaction. In the second PCR, the M1S primer introduced both the sample barcodes and 2-4 random nucleotides. Over 8.5 million TCR beta CDR3 reads were obtained for each mother, and 3 million to 3.5 million reads were obtained for each child. In both related and unrelated pairs, thymic selection shapes the output of TCR recombination in a similar way, with inherited differences having only a minor effect. Normalized repertoire overlap was always found to be slightly, but never significantly, higher in related mother-child pairs than in unrelated mother-child pairs. No persistent microchimeric T cell clones were found, with a detection sensitivity of approximately 100 clones per million clonotypes. To look for features that set related mother-child pairs apart from unrelated individuals, the researchers ran deep NGS to compare the TCR beta repertoires of mothers and children. The mean age was roughly 44 +/- 4 years for the mothers and approximately 11 +/- 4 years for the children. After adapter ligation was performed with NEBNext reagents, the libraries were sequenced on an Illumina HiSeq 2000 with 100+100 nt paired-end reads. To prevent cross-contamination, the mother and child libraries were prepared one month apart and sequenced in separate runs. Each donor had between roughly 450,000 and 2,300,000 distinct TCR beta clonotypes identified. Naive TCR beta clonotypes were estimated from low-frequency clonotypes matched to each donor's FACS-determined naive share, without sorting.

This receptor was taken from a boy aged 5 to 17 in good health. Input material: blood. The chain employs TRBV7-8 and TRBJ1-6, and TRBD1 matches 10 of the central bases. The CDR3 region has the sequence CASRTGGISPLHF. The DNA sequence is as follows: TGTGCCAGCAGGACAGGGGGCATTTCACCCCTCCACTTT. The variable domain in full, with residues beyond the CDR3 obtained from the reference TRBV7-8 and TRBJ1-6 genes, is GAGVSQSPRYKVAKRGQDVALRCDPISGHVSLFWYQQALGQGPEFLTYFQNEAQLDKSGLPSDRFFAERPEGSVSTLKIQRTQQEDSAVYLCASRTGGISPLHFGNGTRLTVT.